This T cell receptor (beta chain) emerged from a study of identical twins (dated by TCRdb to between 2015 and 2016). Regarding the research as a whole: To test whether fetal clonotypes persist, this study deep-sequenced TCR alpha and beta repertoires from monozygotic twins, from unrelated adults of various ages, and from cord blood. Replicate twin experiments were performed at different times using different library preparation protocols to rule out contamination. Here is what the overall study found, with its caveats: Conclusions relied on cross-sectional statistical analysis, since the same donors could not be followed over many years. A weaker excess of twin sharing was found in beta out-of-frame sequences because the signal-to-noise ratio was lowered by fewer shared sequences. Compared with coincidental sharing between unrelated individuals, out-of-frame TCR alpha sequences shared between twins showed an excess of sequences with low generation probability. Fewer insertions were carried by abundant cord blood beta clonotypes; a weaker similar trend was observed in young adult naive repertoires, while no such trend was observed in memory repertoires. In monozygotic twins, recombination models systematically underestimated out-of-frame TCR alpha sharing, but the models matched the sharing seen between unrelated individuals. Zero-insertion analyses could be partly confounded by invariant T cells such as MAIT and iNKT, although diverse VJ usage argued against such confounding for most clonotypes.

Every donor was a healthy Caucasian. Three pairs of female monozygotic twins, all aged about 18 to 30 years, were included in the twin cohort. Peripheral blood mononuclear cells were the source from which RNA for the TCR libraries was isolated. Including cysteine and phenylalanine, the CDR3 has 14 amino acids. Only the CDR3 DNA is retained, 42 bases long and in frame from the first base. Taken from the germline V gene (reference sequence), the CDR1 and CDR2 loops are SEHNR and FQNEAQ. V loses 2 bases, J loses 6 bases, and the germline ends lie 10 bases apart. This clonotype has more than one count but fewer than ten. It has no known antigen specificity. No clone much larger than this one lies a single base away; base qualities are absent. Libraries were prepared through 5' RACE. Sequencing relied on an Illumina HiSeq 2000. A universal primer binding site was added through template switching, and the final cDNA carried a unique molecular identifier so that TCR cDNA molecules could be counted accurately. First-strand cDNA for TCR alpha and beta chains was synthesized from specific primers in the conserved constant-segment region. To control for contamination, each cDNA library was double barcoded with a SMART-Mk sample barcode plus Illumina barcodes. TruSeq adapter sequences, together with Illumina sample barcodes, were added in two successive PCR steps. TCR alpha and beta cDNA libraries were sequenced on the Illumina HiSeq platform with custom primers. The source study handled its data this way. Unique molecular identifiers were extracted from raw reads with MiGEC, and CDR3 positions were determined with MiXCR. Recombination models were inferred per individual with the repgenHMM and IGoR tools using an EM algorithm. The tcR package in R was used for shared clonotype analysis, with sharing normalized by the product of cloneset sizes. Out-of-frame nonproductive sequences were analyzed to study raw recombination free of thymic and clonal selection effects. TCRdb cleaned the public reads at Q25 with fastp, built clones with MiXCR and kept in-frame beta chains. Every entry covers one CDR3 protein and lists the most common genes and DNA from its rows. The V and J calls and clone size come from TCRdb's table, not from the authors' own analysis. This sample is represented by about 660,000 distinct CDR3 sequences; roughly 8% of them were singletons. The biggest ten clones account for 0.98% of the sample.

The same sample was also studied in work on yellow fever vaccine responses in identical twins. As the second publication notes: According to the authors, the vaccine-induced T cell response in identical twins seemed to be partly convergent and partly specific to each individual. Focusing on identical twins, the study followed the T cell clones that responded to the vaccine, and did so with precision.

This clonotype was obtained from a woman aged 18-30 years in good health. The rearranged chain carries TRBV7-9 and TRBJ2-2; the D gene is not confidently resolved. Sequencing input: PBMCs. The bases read TGTGCCAGCAGCTTATCTTCTTTGGCCGGGGAGCTGTTTTTT. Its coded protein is CASSLSSLAGELFF.